This T cell receptor (beta chain) was recorded in a study of CXCR3-negative and CXCR3-positive naive CD8 T cells. Study overall: Sequencing yielded 120 million to 150 million TRB reads, roughly 1.5 +/- 0.3 million per library.

Study results and limitations: Researchers report that CXCR3-positive naive cells carry more hydrophobic TRB CDR3s than CXCR3-negative naive cells.

The CDR3 loop spans 15 amino acids. CDR1 and CDR2 from the germline V gene are SQVTM and ANQGSEA. This clonotype is medium-sized by frequency. Its specificity is unknown. Carrying UMI labels, the TRB cDNA libraries were prepared through 5' RACE. TCRdb re-called the 5' RACE reads and shows each CDR3 protein once, DNA omitted. Here the sample table reports some 5,000 distinct CDR3 sequences. The clonotype was recovered from a human donor in good health. Some clones in this sample may be carry-over from other donors' samples. The rearrangement links TRBV29-1 to TRBJ2-1; lacking DNA, the TRBD2 call made by TCRdb goes unchecked. Sequenced: naive CXCR3- CD8+ T cells from blood. The subset is: CD45RO-CCR7+CD27+CD95- naive CD8+ T cells lacking CXCR3 (TNR3-). The CDR3 here is CSVEGPLAGDNEQFF.